This TCR beta chain was found in a study of regulatory T cells (dated 2018 in TCRdb). General notes on the study: Between CD3G-deficient patients and healthy controls, the study compared T-cell receptor beta repertoires in sorted regulatory T cells, conventional CD4+ T cells and CD8+ T cells.

Trimming removed 6 bases from V and 5 bases from J; the gene matches leave 11 bases unexplained. Looking up the germline V gene yields CDR1 MDHEN and CDR2 SYDVKM. The CDR3 sequence holds 15 residues, the cysteine and phenylalanine included. Of all the DNA, just the CDR3 is kept, 45 bases in frame from base 1. Evidence of autoimmunity was found in all CD3G-deficient patients, and more severe autoimmunity was observed in two of the patients. At testing, patients were between 2 and 39 years old and showed lower naive and higher memory CD4+ and CD8+ T-cell proportions. The patient group comprised roughly six individuals with CD3G deficiency. Patient samples and clinical data were obtained from an international physician network spanning the United States, Europe and Asia. Ficoll density separation was used to isolate peripheral blood mononuclear cells. CD3+ CD8+ CD4- T cells were isolated using a FACSAria cell sorter.

In the multiplex PCR, 52 forward TRBV primers and 13 reverse TRBJ primers were used, and assay-based and computational corrections were applied for amplification bias. Within the immunoSEQ assay, multiplex PCR amplified rearranged TRB loci from genomic DNA. Sequencing of the TRB amplicons was done on an Illumina HiSeq platform. Regarding the original processing steps: Raw sequences were error-filtered and aligned to reference gene sequences by custom algorithms and were subsequently analyzed with the immunoSEQ online tools. The frequencies of productive and nonproductive TRB rearrangements were evaluated among unique sequences as well as among total sequences. Hydrophobicity and amino acid composition of residues 6 and 7 within the TRB CDR3 were used to estimate the potential for self-reactivity. Group comparisons used t tests, Mann-Whitney tests or two-way ANOVA run in Prism software. What TCRdb holds here is the immuneACCESS table cut down to in-frame rearrangements. Part of the clones is not present; checked against another copy, under half of the missing clones reflect an unresolved V gene, and the others are unexplained. The DNA gave D and trimming, while V, J and clone size come from that table. Present in this sample are approximately 10,000 clones, roughly 84% of which were seen just once. Of the sample, roughly a tenth falls within the top ten clones.

The investigation overall reported the following: Patient repertoires showed restricted unique TRB V-J pairs and skewed V and J gene usage, most marked in regulatory T cells. Patient-derived CD8+ T cells showed a nonsignificant trend toward reduced Shannon entropy compared with control CD8+ cells.

Comment on this clone: What this receptor recognizes is not known. No base quality values were provided; no much bigger clone lies one nucleotide off.

Sequencing used CD8+ T cells sorted from blood. The chain was built from TRBV28 and TRBJ2-7, and 9 bases in between align with TRBD2. The source of this sequence is a person between 18 and 35 years old with CD3G deficiency. The CDR3 region has the sequence CASRQAGGSSNEQYF. The DNA sequence is given as TGTGCCAGCAGACAAGCGGGAGGATCTTCGAACGAGCAGTACTTC.